The 12 T cell receptor beta chains reported below all come from one sample, sequenced in a study of cytomegalovirus exposure and HLA in healthy donors. Use of 60 Vbeta and 13 Jbeta primers characterized the PCR. Using immunoSEQ multiplex PCR, the repertoire was profiled, and TCRdb retains in-frame clones only, with some absent. This sample yields approximately 140,000 clones, of which 78% are seen a single time; roughly 2.8% belongs to the top ten. The sample was PBMCs. The receptors come from a male donor in good health and CMV-seronegative.

As to this clone: One junction end does not reproduce the germline sequence, and a read error may be involved. This chain uses TRBV6-5 with TRBJ1-4; weak D call: TRBD1 (6 bases). Germline V gene data show CDR1 as MNHEY and CDR2 as SVGAGI. The CDR3 has 15 amino acids. The CDR3 DNA follows: TGTGCCAGCAGATACTCCACAGGGACGGGAGAAAAACTGTTTTTT. Its protein product is CASRYSTGTGEKLFF.

V is TRBV30 and J is TRBJ1-5; 8 nucleotides align to TRBD1. Germline CDR1 GTSNPN, CDR2 SVGIG (reference sequence). The CDR3 is 15 residues long. V lost 3 bases and J lost 0; bases outside the gene matches: 4. The CDR3, as DNA: TGTGCCTGGAGGGCAGGGGGCTTTAGCAATCAGCCCCAGCATTTT. Protein sequence: CAWRAGGFSNQPQHF. The full variable domain, in which reference TRBV30 and TRBJ1-5 provide the parts outside the CDR3, is SQTIHQWPATLVQPVGSPLSLECTVEGTSNPNLYWYRQAAGRGLQLLFYSVGIGQISSEVPQNLSASRPQDRQFILSSKKLLLSDSGFYLCAWRAGGFSNQPQHFGDGTRLSIL.

The chain uses TRBV30 and TRBJ1-4; D gene unclear. The CDR3 extends over 15 amino acids. V lost 2 bases and J 3 bases, leaving 13 bases between the germline ends. Germline lookup yields CDR1 GTSNPN and CDR2 SVGIG (reference sequence). The CDR3 sequence is CAWSTVGRPNEKLFF. In nucleotides, the CDR3 is TGTGCCTGGAGTACCGTGGGCAGGCCTAATGAAAAACTGTTTTTT.

This chain joins TRBV4-2 and TRBJ2-1; D perhaps matches TRBD2 (6 bases). CDR1 and CDR2 (germline): LGHNA, YNFKEQ. This CDR3 comprises 11 residues. Trimming took 10 bases from V and 12 from J, leaving 16 bases between them. CDR3 protein: CATGTGVGQFF. DNA of the CDR3: TGTGCCACCGGAACGGGGGTTGGGCAGTTCTTC.

This clone came up a few times. This chain joins TRBV7-6 and TRBJ2-3, with D perhaps TRBD2 (6 bases). CDR1 and CDR2 (germline): SGHVS, FNYEAQ. This CDR3 region has 17 residues. With 5 bases removed from V and 1 base from J, the gap between germline ends came to 19 bases. The CDR3 here is CASSAGGSGTRTDTQYF. DNA for the CDR3: TGTGCCAGCAGCGCTGGGGGATCAGGGACTCGCACAGATACGCAGTATTTT.

The sample holds a few counts of this clone. An end of the junction does not agree with germline; a read error may underlie this. The chain links TRBV7-9 to TRBJ2-7, with D possibly matching TRBD2 (6 bases). This CDR3 region has 13 residues. Germline V gene lookup returns CDR1 SEHNR and CDR2 FQNEAQ (reference sequence). The chain's CDR3 is CASTNGPEAPGVF. CDR3 bases: TGTGCCAGCACCAACGGGCCTGAGGCCCCGGGGGTTTTC.

This chain links TRBV30 with TRBJ2-1; weak D call: TRBD1 (6 bases). V was cut by 4 bases and J by 1 base, with 23 bases left in between. The CDR3 is 18 residues long. The germline CDR1 and CDR2 sequences are GTSNPN and SVGIG (reference sequence). The CDR3 nucleotides are TGTGCCTGGATAACCGGGACATGGGTTATGAGGTCCTACAATGAGCAGTTCTTC. Protein product: CAWITGTWVMRSYNEQFF.

The CDR3, as DNA: TGTGCCAGCAGCGTAGTTGGGCATAATGAGCAGTTCTTC. This codes for CASSVVGHNEQFF. This chain links TRBV9 with TRBJ2-1; D call uncertain. V gave up 0 bases and J gave up 7 bases, with 8 bases separating them. In germline, CDR1 is SGDLS, CDR2 YYNGEE. This CDR3 contains 13 residues.

This clone has a single count. The CDR3 region is CASSYSGDGRLYF. The CDR3 DNA is TGTGCCAGCAGTTACTCCGGGGACGGGAGATTGTACTTC. The rearrangement joins TRBV6-5 to TRBJ2-7; tentative D call: TRBD2 (6 bases). This CDR3 is built from 13 residues. The ends were cut back, 0 bases at V and 12 bases at J, with 15 bases in the middle. CDR1 is MNHEY, CDR2 SVGAGI, per germline.

CDR3: CASSTRRGGSQHSYEQYF. In DNA, the CDR3 is TGTGCCAGCAGCACCCGGAGGGGAGGGAGCCAACACTCCTACGAGCAGTACTTC. J is TRBJ2-7 and V is TRBV13, with TRBD2 identical over 7 bases. V was pared by 5 bases and J by 0 bases, with 16 bases of the junction left unmatched. Germline assignment: CDR1 PRHDT and CDR2 FYEKMQ (reference sequence). The CDR3 length is 18 residues.

The chain carries TRBV7-2 and TRBJ2-7; TRBD1 matches at 10 bases. The V segment lost 3 bases and the J segment 2 bases; nucleotides outside the gene matches: 4. The CDR3 runs 15 residues. Germline V CDR1 and CDR2: SGHTA, FQGNSA. This chain's CDR3 is CASSFSTGGAYEQYF. The CDR3 nucleotides read TGTGCCAGCAGCTTCTCGACAGGGGGCGCCTACGAGCAGTACTTC.

The J gene is TRBJ2-7, the V gene TRBV4-3; 7 positions match TRBD1. This CDR3 is 15 amino acids long. J lost 2 bases, V lost 0 bases, and 4 bases had no gene match. CDR1 is LGHNA and CDR2 is YSLEER in the germline V gene. CDR3 sequence reads: CASSQDTGVTYEQYF. The CDR3, as DNA: TGCGCCAGCAGCCAAGATACAGGGGTCACCTACGAGCAGTACTTC.